The rows below give T cell receptor beta chains drawn from one sample of a study of blood T cell repertoires in COVID-19. Profiled with immunoSEQ multiplex PCR; TCRdb holds only in-frame clones, not every one. The table has over 200,000 clones, 70% to 90% seen once. Specimen: peripheral blood. Receptor source: a woman aged 45-65 years with active or convalescent COVID-19. Each CDR3 is given with its conserved first and last residue. Clone size is stated in some rows and not others, as once, few, many or a class when expanded.

j_call clone_size v_call cdr3_aa
TRBJ2-7 NA TRBV5-1 CASRTAADITYEQYF
TRBJ2-7 few TRBV2 CASSERVGTGGRVEQYF
TRBJ2-1 NA TRBV6-1 CASSGTESMGRSYNEQFF
TRBJ2-3 NA TRBV21-1 CASSKERADTQYF
TRBJ1-1 NA TRBV5-1 CASSLTQGWNTEAFF
TRBJ1-6 NA TRBV20-1 CSASPRNF
TRBJ2-5 NA TRBV5-1 CASSWGGAQETQYF
TRBJ2-7 NA TRBV5-1 CASSRDRGSTYEQYF
TRBJ1-1 NA TRBV5-1 CASSLKQGWNTEAFF
TRBJ1-1 NA TRBV12-3/TRBV12-4 CASSPPGEAFF
TRBJ1-1 few TRBV12-5 CASGLVPGTGFGAFF
TRBJ2-3 NA TRBV12-3/TRBV12-4 CASSPRQSDTQYF
TRBJ2-1 NA TRBV9 CASSVEQAGEPNEQFF
TRBJ2-3 NA TRBV1 CTSSPRSSVKDTQYF
TRBJ2-5 NA TRBV18 CASSPGQKETQYF
TRBJ1-1 NA TRBV5-4 CASRSGAGNTEAFF
TRBJ2-1 NA TRBV7-8 CASSLTGEQFF
TRBJ1-2 NA TRBV3-1/TRBV3-2 CASGTPGGVRGYTF
TRBJ1-4 once TRBV7-9 CASSFGGSKEKLFF
TRBJ1-6 NA TRBV4-1 CASSLRDRGSSYNSPLHF